A selection of T cell receptor beta chains follows, all from one sample in a study of regulatory T cells in long-lasting Graves disease. TCRdb reprocessed the multiplex PCR reads via MiXCR and lists one record per CDR3 protein. Here the sample spans about 400,000 distinct CDR3 sequences, 20% to 25% being singletons. This sample comprised peripheral blood mononuclear cells (PBMCs), obtained when the disease was refractory, from a patient treated with antithyroid drugs. The source is a female donor with Graves disease. Both conserved end residues are part of each CDR3. The D gene is left open where the match is weak. Clone size is not always given. Where it is, it says once, few, many or a class for expanded clones.

TRBD1	few	TRBJ2-5	TRBV20-1	CSATTGVIVGETQYF	TGCAGTGCCACGACAGGGGTAATAGTGGGAGAGACCCAGTACTTC
-	few	TRBJ2-7	TRBV7-8	CASSLAVGQRSYEQYF	TGTGCCAGCAGCTTAGCGGTAGGACAGCGCTCCTACGAGCAGTACTTC
-	few	TRBJ2-2	TRBV24-1	CATQGPTNTGELFF	TGTGCCACCCAGGGCCCTACGAACACCGGGGAGCTGTTTTTT
-	few	TRBJ1-2	TRBV6-1	CASSRGSDYGYTF	TGTGCCAGCAGCAGGGGCAGCGACTATGGCTACACCTTC
TRBD1	-	TRBJ2-7	TRBV7-2	CASMPDRGVYEQYF	TGTGCCAGCATGCCGGACAGGGGTGTCTACGAGCAGTACTTC
-	-	TRBJ2-1	TRBV2	CASSESHEQFF	TGTGCCAGCAGTGAATCGCATGAGCAGTTCTTC
-	-	TRBJ1-5	TRBV7-2	CASSLVGAQGQPQHF	TGTGCCAGCAGCTTAGTGGGGGCGCAAGGTCAGCCCCAGCATTTT
TRBD1	many	TRBJ2-5	TRBV7-2	CASSKQGALGTQYF	TGTGCCAGCAGCAAACAGGGGGCTTTGGGGACCCAGTACTTC
-	few	TRBJ1-5	TRBV19	CASNVGSNQPQHF	TGTGCCAGTAACGTAGGAAGCAATCAGCCCCAGCATTTT
-	-	TRBJ2-7	TRBV20-1	CSARIQTYEQYF	TGCAGTGCTAGGATTCAAACTTACGAGCAGTACTTC
TRBD2	few	TRBJ2-3	TRBV15	CATSRGNSGGFWYF	TGTGCCACCAGCAGAGGCAACTCGGGAGGGTTTTGGTATTTT
-	many	TRBJ2-2	TRBV10-3	CAIRRDSNTGELFF	TGTGCCATCAGGCGGGACTCTAACACCGGGGAGCTGTTTTTT
TRBD2	-	TRBJ2-3	TRBV19	CASMAGGDTQYF	TGTGCCAGTATGGCGGGAGGAGATACGCAGTATTTT
-	few	TRBJ1-1	TRBV29-1	CSGGHPNTEAFF	TGCAGCGGGGGACACCCGAACACTGAAGCTTTCTTT
TRBD1	-	TRBJ2-4	TRBV20-1	CSAGQGVHIQYF	TGCAGTGCCGGACAGGGGGTCCACATTCAGTACTTC
TRBD1	once	TRBJ2-1	TRBV29-1	CSVDGTGTHEQFF	TGCAGCGTCGACGGGACAGGGACCCATGAGCAGTTCTTC
-	-	TRBJ1-6	TRBV7-9	CASAGGSSYNSPLHF	TGTGCCTCAGCGGGGGGTAGCTCCTATAATTCACCCCTCCACTTT
-	few	TRBJ2-5	TRBV5-6	CASSLDRSETQYF	TGTGCCAGCAGCTTGGATCGCAGCGAGACCCAGTACTTC
-	-	TRBJ2-7	TRBV5-1	CASSFRAGIDEQYF	TGCGCCAGCAGCTTCAGGGCGGGAATCGACGAGCAGTACTTC
TRBD2	-	TRBJ2-7	TRBV15	CATSRVLAGDYEQYF	TGTGCCACCAGCAGAGTACTAGCGGGAGACTACGAGCAGTACTTC
-	many	TRBJ1-5	TRBV2	CASSKGINQPQHF	TGTGCCAGCAGCAAGGGGATTAATCAGCCCCAGCATTTT
TRBD2	many	TRBJ2-2	TRBV6-2/TRBV6-3	CASKPPAGGAGELFF	TGTGCCAGCAAGCCTCCTGCGGGAGGGGCCGGGGAGCTGTTTTTT
-	few	TRBJ2-1	TRBV6-5	CASSYGQYNEQFF	TGTGCCAGCAGTTACGGACAGTACAATGAGCAGTTCTTC
TRBD1	many	TRBJ2-7	TRBV20-1	CSAKGARWPYEQYF	TGCAGTGCTAAGGGGGCGCGGTGGCCCTACGAGCAGTACTTC
-	-	TRBJ1-2	TRBV27	CASSLDHLGGGVNGYTF	TGTGCCAGCAGTTTGGATCACTTGGGGGGGGGCGTGAACGGCTACACCTTC
-	many	TRBJ2-6	TRBV15	CATSRRGTGANVLTF	TGTGCCACCAGCAGAAGAGGGACTGGGGCCAACGTCCTGACTTTC
-	many	TRBJ1-1	TRBV28	CASSSIGPLGTEAFF	TGTGCCAGCAGCTCTATTGGCCCCTTGGGGACTGAAGCTTTCTTT
-	-	TRBJ1-1	TRBV12-3/TRBV12-4	CASSLTDWSEAFF	TGTGCCAGCAGTTTAACAGACTGGTCTGAAGCTTTCTTT
-	many	TRBJ1-4	TRBV12-3/TRBV12-4	CASRPGAATNEKLFF	TGTGCCAGCCGACCGGGGGCGGCAACTAATGAAAAACTGTTTTTT
TRBD2	-	TRBJ2-5	TRBV7-2	CASSSLGLAGPLSETQYF	TGTGCCAGCAGCTCCCTGGGACTAGCGGGACCTCTTTCGGAGACCCAGTACTTC
-	-	TRBJ1-2	TRBV7-9	CASSLGTDNGYTF	TGTGCCAGCAGCTTAGGGACGGACAATGGCTACACCTTC
-	many	TRBJ2-5	TRBV29-1	CSVEALGPGKGNQYF	TGCAGCGTTGAAGCTCTGGGACCCGGTAAGGGGAACCAGTACTTC
-	-	TRBJ2-7	TRBV12-3/TRBV12-4	CASSLSGVYEQYF	TGTGCCAGCAGTTTATCAGGAGTCTACGAGCAGTACTTC
-	many	TRBJ1-6	TRBV11-2	CASSSTTTGRDSPLHF	TGTGCCAGCAGCTCGACCACGACCGGGAGAGATTCACCCCTCCACTTT
TRBD1	many	TRBJ1-2	TRBV7-2	CASSLDRVGGYTF	TGTGCCAGCAGCTTGGACAGGGTCGGCGGCTACACCTTC
TRBD2	-	TRBJ2-7	TRBV20-1	CSAGLAGGTYEQYF	TGCAGTGCTGGATTAGCGGGAGGGACCTACGAGCAGTACTTC
-	-	TRBJ1-1	TRBV3-1	CASRPGGQNTEAFF	TGTGCCAGCAGGCCCGGGGGGCAGAACACTGAAGCTTTCTTT
TRBD2	many	TRBJ2-7	TRBV28	CASTGGRDSYEQYF	TGTGCCAGCACCGGCGGGAGGGATTCCTACGAGCAGTACTTC
TRBD1	few	TRBJ2-2	TRBV7-9	CATRTGTGEIGELFF	TGTGCCACTAGAACCGGGACAGGGGAAATCGGGGAGCTGTTTTTT
TRBD2	many	TRBJ2-7	TRBV7-2	CASSLGLAGGEQYF	TGTGCCAGCAGCTTGGGACTAGCGGGCGGAGAGCAGTACTTC
TRBD1	few	TRBJ1-2	TRBV6-1	CASSQIRDSSNYGYTF	TGTGCCAGCAGCCAAATCCGGGACAGCTCTAACTATGGCTACACCTTC
TRBD1	many	TRBJ2-2	TRBV12-5	CASGPGQGGTGELFF	TGTGCTAGTGGTCCGGGACAGGGAGGTACCGGGGAGCTGTTTTTT
-	-	TRBJ2-7	TRBV29-1	CSVAIGIVDEQYF	TGCAGCGTTGCGATAGGGATAGTGGACGAGCAGTACTTC
TRBD2	many	TRBJ2-5	TRBV28	CASSLGAGAETQYF	TGTGCCAGCAGTTTAGGAGCGGGAGCAGAGACCCAGTACTTC
-	-	TRBJ2-3	TRBV11-3	CASSLDGPTDTQYF	TGTGCCAGCAGCTTAGATGGGCCCACAGATACGCAGTATTTT
TRBD2	-	TRBJ2-1	TRBV10-1	CASRPSGRSSYNEQFF	TGCGCCAGCAGACCTAGCGGGAGGAGCTCCTACAATGAGCAGTTCTTC
-	few	TRBJ2-1	TRBV27	CASSRMFTLNEQFF	TGTGCCAGCAGCCGTATGTTCACCCTCAATGAGCAGTTCTTC
-	few	TRBJ2-2	TRBV29-1	CSVDTVNTGELFF	TGCAGCGTTGATACGGTTAACACCGGGGAGCTGTTTTTT
-	few	TRBJ2-4	TRBV12-3/TRBV12-4	CASSLGAAGQNIQYF	TGTGCCAGCAGTTTAGGGGCGGCGGGGCAAAACATTCAGTACTTC
-	-	TRBJ2-4	TRBV19	CASSITEQAKNIQYF	TGTGCCAGTAGTATAACCGAACAAGCCAAAAACATTCAGTACTTC
-	-	TRBJ2-7	TRBV5-1	CASSLEAGWNEQYF	TGCGCCAGCAGCTTGGAGGCGGGGTGGAACGAGCAGTACTTC
TRBD2	-	TRBJ2-5	TRBV6-5	CAGSYGLAGGWKETQYF	TGTGCCGGCAGTTACGGACTAGCGGGAGGCTGGAAAGAGACCCAGTACTTC
-	few	TRBJ1-4	TRBV4-1	CASSQDEANEKLFF	TGCGCCAGCAGCCAGGATGAAGCTAATGAAAAACTGTTTTTT
TRBD1	-	TRBJ1-5	TRBV2	CASKYDRGGNQPQHF	TGTGCCAGCAAGTACGACAGGGGCGGCAATCAGCCCCAGCATTTT